The clone carrying this TCR beta chain was observed a handful of times. What it recognizes is unknown. The CDR3 has 15 residues. Germline V gene sequence: CDR1 SGHTA, CDR2 FQGNSA. V was trimmed by 1 base and J by 3 bases, leaving 13 bases between them. TCRdb recomputed calls from the 5' RACE reads with MiXCR, one row per CDR3 protein. The table shows around 250,000 distinct CDR3 sequences, with roughly 8% occurring only once. These data are taken from a study of identical twins. The study's findings and limits: Possibly, invariant MAIT and iNKT cells partly confounded zero-insertion analyses. Cross-sectional statistics, not tracking of the same donors, supported the conclusions.

These data also featured in a second study, about yellow fever vaccine responses in identical twins.

The rearrangement links TRBV7-2 to TRBJ2-7; no clear D gene. This clonotype was sampled from a woman between 18 and 29 years old in good health. Sequences were obtained from CD8+ T cells sorted from blood. This chain's CDR3 is CASSLELMSNYEQYF. The CDR3 DNA reads TGTGCCAGCAGCTTAGAGTTGATGTCCAACTACGAGCAGTACTTC.